This TCR beta chain came from a study of blood T cell repertoires in COVID-19. At the level of the study: In each case, the material was cDNA or gDNA derived from T cells, B-cell-depleted T cells, or PBMCs.

How the authors handled the data: Cell counts per sample came from amplifying reference gene primers. Some clones are missing from TCRdb's copy, which holds only in-frame ones; the method was immunoSEQ multiplex PCR. For V, J and clone size, that table is used; D and trimming come from the DNA. The sample lists some 99,000 clones, 60% to 85% occurring once. Input material: peripheral blood. The clonotype was recovered from a human donor in a cohort sampled during active or convalescent COVID-19.

CDR3 sequence: CASSENRVSTYNEQFF. The DNA for the CDR3 is TGTGCCAGCAGCGAAAACCGGGTCTCAACGTACAATGAGCAGTTCTTC. The J gene is TRBJ2-1, the V gene TRBV13, with no clear D. The CDR3 runs 16 residues. V was clipped by 5 bases and J by 4 bases, with 18 bases between them. Per the germline V gene, CDR1 is PRHDT and CDR2 is FYEKMQ (reference sequence).